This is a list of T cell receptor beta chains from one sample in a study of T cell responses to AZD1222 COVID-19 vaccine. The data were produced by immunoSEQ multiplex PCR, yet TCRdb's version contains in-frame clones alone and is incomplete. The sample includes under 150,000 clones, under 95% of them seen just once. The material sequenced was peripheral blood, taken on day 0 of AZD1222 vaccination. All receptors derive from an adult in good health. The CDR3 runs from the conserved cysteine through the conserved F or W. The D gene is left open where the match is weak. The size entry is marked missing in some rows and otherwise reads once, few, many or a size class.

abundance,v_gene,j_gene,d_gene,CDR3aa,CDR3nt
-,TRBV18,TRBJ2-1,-,CASSASWSSYNEQFF,TGTGCCAGCTCAGCCTCGTGGAGCTCCTACAATGAGCAGTTCTTC
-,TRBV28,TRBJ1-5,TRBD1,CASRPQGVRNQPQHF,TGTGCCAGCAGACCCCAGGGGGTGCGCAATCAGCCCCAGCATTTT
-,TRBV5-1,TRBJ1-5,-,CASSLGDNGGGNQPQHF,TGCGCCAGCAGCTTGGGGGACAACGGGGGAGGCAATCAGCCCCAGCATTTT
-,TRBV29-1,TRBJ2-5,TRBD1,CSVAFSDRDFEETQYF,TGCAGCGTTGCCTTCTCCGACAGGGATTTTGAGGAGACCCAGTACTTC
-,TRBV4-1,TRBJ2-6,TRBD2,CASSQFGGIPSGANVLTF,TGCGCCAGCAGCCAATTCGGGGGGATTCCCTCTGGGGCCAACGTCCTGACTTTC
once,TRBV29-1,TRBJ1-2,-,CSVERGNGYGYTF,TGCAGCGTTGAAAGGGGTAACGGCTATGGCTACACCTTC
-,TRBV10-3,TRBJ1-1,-,CAATQGIGTEAFF,TGTGCCGCTACCCAGGGAATTGGCACTGAAGCTTTCTTT
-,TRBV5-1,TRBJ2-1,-,CASSTGTRPADEQFF,TGCGCCAGCAGCACCGGGACAAGGCCTGCCGATGAGCAGTTCTTC
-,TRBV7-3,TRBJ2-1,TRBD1,CASSLTGGTGGRSGQFF,TGTGCCAGCAGCTTAACCGGTGGGACAGGGGGTCGCTCAGGGCAGTTCTTC
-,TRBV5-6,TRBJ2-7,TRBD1,CASSLVMGQGAGEQYF,TGTGCCAGCAGCTTGGTAATGGGACAGGGGGCTGGGGAGCAGTACTTC
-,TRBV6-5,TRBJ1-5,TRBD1,CASKGQESNQPQHF,TGTGCCAGCAAGGGACAGGAGAGCAATCAGCCCCAGCATTTT
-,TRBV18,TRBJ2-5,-,CASSPPEGRIQETQYF,TGTGCCAGCTCACCACCTGAGGGCAGGATACAAGAGACCCAGTACTTC
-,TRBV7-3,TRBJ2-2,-,CASRIGRETGELFF,TGTGCCAGCAGGATAGGCAGGGAAACCGGGGAGCTGTTTTTT
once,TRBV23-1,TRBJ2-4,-,CARLGIAKNIQYF,TGCGCCAGACTGGGGATAGCCAAAAACATTCAGTACTTC
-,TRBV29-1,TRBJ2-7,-,CSVVHGIYEQYF,TGCAGCGTCGTACACGGAATCTACGAGCAGTACTTC
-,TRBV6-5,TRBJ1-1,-,CASSYRSNTEAFF,TGTGCCAGCAGTTACCGGTCGAACACTGAAGCTTTCTTT
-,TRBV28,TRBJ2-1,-,CASSLGGASYNEQFF,TGTGCCAGCAGTTTAGGGGGGGCGTCCTACAATGAGCAGTTCTTC
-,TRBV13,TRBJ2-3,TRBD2,CASSLGTSGMMGDTQYF,TGTGCCAGCAGCCTCGGGACTAGCGGGATGATGGGAGATACGCAGTATTTT
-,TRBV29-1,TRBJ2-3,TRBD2,CSVDSGVADTQYF,TGCAGCGTTGACAGCGGGGTGGCAGATACGCAGTATTTT
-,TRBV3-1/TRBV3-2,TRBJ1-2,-,CASSQLEGWGLEGYTF,TGTGCCAGCAGCCAACTTGAAGGCTGGGGTCTGGAAGGCTACACCTTC
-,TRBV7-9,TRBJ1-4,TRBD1,CASSLQSDRVGEKLFF,TGTGCCAGCAGCTTACAATCCGACAGGGTTGGCGAAAAACTGTTTTTT
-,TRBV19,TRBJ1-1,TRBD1,CASSSPGGGGTEAFF,TGTGCCAGTAGTTCTCCAGGGGGCGGGGGCACTGAAGCTTTCTTT
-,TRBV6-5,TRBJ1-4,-,CASSYSWTAVDEKLFF,TGTGCCAGCAGTTACTCCTGGACAGCCGTGGATGAAAAACTGTTTTTT
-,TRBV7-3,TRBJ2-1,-,CASSPQLASYNEQFF,TGTGCCAGCAGCCCCCAACTAGCATCCTACAATGAGCAGTTCTTC
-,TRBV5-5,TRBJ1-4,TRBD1,CASSLVGTGATNEKLFF,TGTGCCAGCAGCTTGGTGGGGACAGGGGCAACTAATGAAAAACTGTTTTTT
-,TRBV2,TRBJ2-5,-,CASSDMGTETQYF,TGTGCCAGCAGTGATATGGGTACAGAGACCCAGTACTTC
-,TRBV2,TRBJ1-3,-,CASTGPATDQNSGNTIYF,TGTGCCAGCACCGGCCCCGCGACAGATCAAAACTCTGGAAACACCATATATTTT
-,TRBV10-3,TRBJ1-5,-,CAISESMGYNQPQHF,TGTGCCATCAGTGAGTCAATGGGGTACAATCAGCCCCAGCATTTT
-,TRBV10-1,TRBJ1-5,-,CASSGNNQPQHF,TGCGCCAGCAGTGGGAACAATCAGCCCCAGCATTTT
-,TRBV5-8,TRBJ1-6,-,CASSLTGPFPLHF,TGTGCCAGCAGTCTGACAGGTCCCTTTCCCCTCCACTTT
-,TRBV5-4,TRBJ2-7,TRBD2,CASSLFLAGDISWNEQYF,TGTGCCAGCAGCTTGTTCCTAGCGGGAGATATTAGTTGGAACGAGCAGTACTTC
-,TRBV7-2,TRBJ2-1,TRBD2,CASSTRLAGGYNEQFF,TGTGCCAGCAGCACCCGACTAGCGGGGGGTTACAATGAGCAGTTCTTC
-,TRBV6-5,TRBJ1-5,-,CASSYSAGRGPQHF,TGTGCCAGCAGTTACTCGGCCGGGAGGGGGCCCCAGCATTTT
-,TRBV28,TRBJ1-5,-,CASSIQGQPQHF,TGTGCCAGCAGTATCCAGGGACAGCCCCAGCATTTT